This TCR beta chain came from a study of blood T cell repertoires in COVID-19. At the level of the study: COVID-19 samples, acute and convalescent, were from the United States, Italy and Spain.

Per the study methods: Amplification from reference gene primers served as the basis for estimated nucleated cell counts. The data were produced by immunoSEQ multiplex PCR, yet TCRdb's version contains in-frame clones alone and is incomplete. V and J calls and clone size come straight from that table; D and trimming were deduced from the DNA. The sample consists of 260,000 or so clones, 75% to 85% of them appearing once. V lost 0 bases, J lost 0 bases, and 10 bases lay in between. Germline CDR1 SGHRS, CDR2 YFSETQ. The CDR3 sequence is 16 residues long. The specimen sequenced was peripheral blood. This clonotype was sampled from a woman aged 70-85 years with acute or convalescent COVID-19. This chain uses TRBV5-1 with TRBJ1-3; perhaps TRBD1 as D (6 bases). The CDR3 here is CASSLAPRGSGNTIYF. CDR3 nucleotide sequence: TGCGCCAGCAGCTTGGCACCCAGGGGCTCTGGAAACACCATATATTTT.